These 18 T cell receptor beta chains were sequenced from one sample in a study of monozygotic twins with inflammatory bowel disease. TCRdb reanalyzed the 5' RACE reads, giving one entry per CDR3 protein sequence and no DNA. This repertoire includes 300,000 to 400,000 distinct CDR3 sequences. The source material was blood. The receptors were gathered from a human donor with ulcerative colitis or Crohn's disease, or a healthy co-twin of an affected twin (not recorded which).

The chain recombines TRBV6-2 or TRBV6-3 with TRBJ2-6; TCRdb names TRBD2, which stays unverified in the absence of DNA. The CDR3 runs 20 residues. The germline V gene encodes CDR1 MNHEY and CDR2 SVGEGT. CDR3 sequence: CASTPSEVHDTRSGANVLTF.

The rearrangement uses TRBV7-3 and TRBJ2-1; the D gene TCRdb calls, TRBD1, cannot be checked with no DNA. The CDR3 is made up of 16 amino acids. CDR1 is SGHTA and CDR2 is FQGTGA in the germline V gene. The CDR3 region is CASSWTGGTSVNEQLF.

This sequence joins TRBV11-2 and TRBJ2-2; TCRdb names TRBD2, which stays unverified in the absence of DNA. CDR1 and CDR2 from the germline V gene are SGHAT and FQNNGV. CDR3 length equals 15 residues. This CDR3 is CASSLVAGGTGELFF.

The chain employs TRBV3-1 and TRBJ2-7; TCRdb picks TRBD1, but there is no DNA to check that call. The CDR3 contains 12 residues. Germline CDR1 and CDR2: LGHDT and YNNKEL (reference sequence). This CDR3 reads CASSVGGYEQYF.

The gene calls are TRBV4-1 and TRBJ2-6. CDR1 is MGHRA, CDR2 YSYEKL, per germline. This CDR3 comprises 15 residues. The CDR3 region is CASSQGSSGANVLTF.

The rearrangement uses TRBV20-1 and TRBJ1-3. The CDR3 contains 14 residues. Germline V gives CDR1 DFQATT, CDR2 SNEGSKA (reference sequence). CDR3 in amino acids: CSAREGSSGNTIYF.

This chain links TRBV6-1 with TRBJ2-1; TCRdb calls TRBD1, which cannot be checked without DNA. This CDR3 spans 16 amino acids. Per germline, CDR1 MNHNS and CDR2 SASEGT. The CDR3 here is CASSKTPGQGRNEQFF.

The V gene is TRBV11-2, the J gene TRBJ2-5; the D call of TRBD1 rests on TCRdb alone, since no DNA is present to check it. The CDR3 runs 19 residues. The V gene's germline CDR1 is SGHAT and CDR2 FQNNGV. The CDR3 here is CASSHPDRGGVHLQETQYF.

The chain carries TRBV11-2 and TRBJ2-3; TCRdb outputs TRBD2, but without DNA this stays unchecked. Germline V gives CDR1 SGHAT, CDR2 FQNNGV. This CDR3 has 18 amino acids. The CDR3 loop is CASSSKTSGTSRTDTQYF.

The chain combines TRBV5-6 with TRBJ1-1; without DNA, the TCRdb call of TRBD1 cannot be checked. CDR3 length equals 13 residues. Germline assignment: CDR1 SGHDT and CDR2 YYEEEE. This chain's CDR3 is CASSLISLEQAFF.

The chain is built from TRBV3-1 and TRBJ2-7; without DNA, the TCRdb call of TRBD1 cannot be checked. Germline CDR1 reads LGHDT; CDR2 reads YNNKEL (reference sequence). The CDR3 is 16 residues long. The CDR3 sequence is CASSQATSGVVYEQYF.

The V call is TRBV3-1, the J call TRBJ2-5. The germline V gene has CDR1 LGHDT and CDR2 YNNKEL (reference sequence). This CDR3 region has 11 residues. CDR3 residues: CASSLQGTQYF.

This sequence joins TRBV29-1 and TRBJ2-7. Germline V gene lookup returns CDR1 SQVTM and CDR2 ANQGSEA. CDR3 size: 14 residues. CDR3 sequence reads: CSVEGVGKNYEQYF.

The J gene is TRBJ1-5, the V gene TRBV2; the D call of TRBD1 rests on TCRdb alone, since no DNA is present to check it. This CDR3 spans 13 amino acids. Looked up from germline, CDR1 is SNHLY and CDR2 is FYNNEI. CDR3 in amino acids: CASNQGGNQPQHF.

The chain uses TRBV12-3 or TRBV12-4 and TRBJ2-7; TCRdb reports TRBD1, a call that lacks DNA to check it against. This CDR3 has 16 amino acids. This chain's CDR3 is CASSFEAGQGTYEQYF.

V is TRBV29-1 and J is TRBJ1-2; absent DNA, TCRdb's TRBD1 call cannot be checked. The CDR3 length is 13 residues. The germline CDR1 and CDR2 sequences are SQVTM and ANQGSEA. The CDR3 loop is CSAVGTANYGYTF.

The chain joins TRBV20-1 to TRBJ1-1; with no DNA, the TCRdb D assignment of TRBD1 cannot be verified. The germline V gene has CDR1 DFQATT and CDR2 SNEGSKA (reference sequence). The CDR3 has 15 amino acids. CDR3 sequence reads: CSARASGGRSTEAFF.

This rearrangement joins TRBV5-5 to TRBJ2-2; the D call from TCRdb, TRBD2, cannot be confirmed without DNA. CDR1 is SGHKS, CDR2 YYEKEE, per germline (reference sequence). This CDR3 is built from 16 residues. CDR3 sequence: CASSPIRALNTGELFF.